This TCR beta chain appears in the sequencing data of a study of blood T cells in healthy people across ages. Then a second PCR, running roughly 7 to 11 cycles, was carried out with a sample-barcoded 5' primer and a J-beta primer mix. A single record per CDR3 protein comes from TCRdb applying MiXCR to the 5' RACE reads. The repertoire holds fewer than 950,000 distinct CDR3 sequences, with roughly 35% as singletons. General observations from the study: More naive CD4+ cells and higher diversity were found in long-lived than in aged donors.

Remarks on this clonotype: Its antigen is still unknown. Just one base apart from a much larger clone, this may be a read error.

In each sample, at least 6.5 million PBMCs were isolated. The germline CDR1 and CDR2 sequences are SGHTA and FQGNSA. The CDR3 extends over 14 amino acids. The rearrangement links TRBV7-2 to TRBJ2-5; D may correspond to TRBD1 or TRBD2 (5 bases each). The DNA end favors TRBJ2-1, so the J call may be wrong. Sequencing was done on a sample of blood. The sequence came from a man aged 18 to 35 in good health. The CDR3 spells CASSSGRFQETQFF. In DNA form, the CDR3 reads TGTGCCAGCAGCTCGGGACGGTTCCAAGAGACCCAGTTCTTC.